This TCR beta chain was sequenced for a study of blood T cell repertoires in COVID-19. Background on the study: The analysed material was cDNA or gDNA that came from T cells, B-cell-depleted T cells, or PBMCs.

In the authors' workflow: Researchers report that nucleated cell counts were estimated from reference gene primer amplification. Assay used: immunoSEQ multiplex PCR; TCRdb lists only in-frame clones, some missing. V and J calls plus clone size are reproduced from that table; the DNA served to infer D and trimming. This table has about 120,000 clones, 60% to 85% appearing once. CDR1 is MNHEY and CDR2 is SMNVEV in the germline V gene (reference sequence). J was trimmed by 4 bases and V by 5 bases; bases with no gene match: 6. CDR3 length: 17 amino acids. The V gene is TRBV27, the J gene TRBJ2-6; 12 positions match TRBD1. This receptor was obtained from a human donor with acute or convalescent COVID-19. The donor label of this sample is uncertain. Sequencing was carried out using peripheral blood. The CDR3 region has the DNA TGTGCCAGCAGTAGGGGACAGGGGGCGACGGGGGCCAACGTCCTGACTTTC. Amino acids: CASSRGQGATGANVLTF.